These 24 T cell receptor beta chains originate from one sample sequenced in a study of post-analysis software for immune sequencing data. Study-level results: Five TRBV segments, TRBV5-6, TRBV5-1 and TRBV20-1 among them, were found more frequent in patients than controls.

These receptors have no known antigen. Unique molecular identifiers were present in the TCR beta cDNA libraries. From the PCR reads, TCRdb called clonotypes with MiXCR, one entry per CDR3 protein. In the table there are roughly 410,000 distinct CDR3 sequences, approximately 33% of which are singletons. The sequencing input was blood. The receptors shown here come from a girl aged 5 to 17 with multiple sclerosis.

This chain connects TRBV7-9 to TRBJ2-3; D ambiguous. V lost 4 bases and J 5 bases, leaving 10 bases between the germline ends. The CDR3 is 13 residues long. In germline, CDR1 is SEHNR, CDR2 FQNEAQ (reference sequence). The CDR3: CASSSTHRDTQYF. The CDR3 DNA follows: TGTGCCAGCAGCTCCACCCACAGAGATACGCAGTATTTT. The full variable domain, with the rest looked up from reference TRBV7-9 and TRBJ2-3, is DTGVSQNPRHKITKRGQNVTFRCDPISEHNRLYWYRQTLGQGPEFLTYFQNEAQLEKSRLLSDRFSAERPKGSFSTLEIQRTEQGDSAMYLCASSSTHRDTQYFGPGTRLTVL.

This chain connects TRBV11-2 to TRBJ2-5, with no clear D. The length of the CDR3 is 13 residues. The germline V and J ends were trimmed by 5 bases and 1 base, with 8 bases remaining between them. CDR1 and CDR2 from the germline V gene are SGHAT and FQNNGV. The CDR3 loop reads CASSESLQETQYF. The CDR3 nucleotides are TGTGCCAGCAGCGAAAGCCTCCAAGAGACCCAGTACTTC.

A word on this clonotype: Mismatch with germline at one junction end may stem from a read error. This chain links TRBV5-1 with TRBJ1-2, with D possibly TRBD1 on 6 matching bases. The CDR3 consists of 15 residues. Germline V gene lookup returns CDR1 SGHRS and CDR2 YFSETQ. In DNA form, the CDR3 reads TGCACCAGCAGCTTAGGGACATATTCTAACTATGGCTACACCTTC. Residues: CTSSLGTYSNYGYTF.

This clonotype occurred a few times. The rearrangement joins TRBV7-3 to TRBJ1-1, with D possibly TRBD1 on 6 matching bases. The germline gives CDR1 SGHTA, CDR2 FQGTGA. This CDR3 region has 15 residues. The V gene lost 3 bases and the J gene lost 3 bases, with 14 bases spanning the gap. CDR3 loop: CASSLRGMGDTEAFF. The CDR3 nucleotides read TGTGCCAGCAGCTTGAGGGGGATGGGGGACACTGAAGCTTTCTTT. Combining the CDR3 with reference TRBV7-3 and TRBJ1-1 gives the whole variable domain GAGVSQTPSNKVTEKGKYVELRCDPISGHTALYWYRQSLGQGPEFLIYFQGTGAADDSGLPNDRFFAVRPEGSVSTLKIQRTERGDSAVYLCASSLRGMGDTEAFFGQGTRLTVV.

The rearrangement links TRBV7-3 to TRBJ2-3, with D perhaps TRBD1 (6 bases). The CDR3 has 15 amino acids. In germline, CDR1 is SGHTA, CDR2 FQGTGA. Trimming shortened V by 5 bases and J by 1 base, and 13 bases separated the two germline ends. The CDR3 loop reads CASSPSRQGTDTQYF. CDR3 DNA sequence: TGTGCCAGCAGCCCCTCCAGACAGGGCACAGATACGCAGTATTTT. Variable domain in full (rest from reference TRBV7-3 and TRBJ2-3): GAGVSQTPSNKVTEKGKYVELRCDPISGHTALYWYRQSLGQGPEFLIYFQGTGAADDSGLPNDRFFAVRPEGSVSTLKIQRTERGDSAVYLCASSPSRQGTDTQYFGPGTRLTVL.

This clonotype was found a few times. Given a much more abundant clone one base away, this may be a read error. The CDR3, as DNA: TGCGCCAGCAGTGCCCCAAAGCAGGGGGGCCAAGAGACCCAGTACTTC. Translated, it gives CASSAPKQGGQETQYF. The J gene is TRBJ2-5, the V gene TRBV5-1, with D perhaps TRBD1 (7 bases). Germline values: CDR1 SGHRS, CDR2 YFSETQ. The CDR3 loop spans 16 amino acids. V lost 5 bases, J lost 1 base, and 18 bases lay in between.

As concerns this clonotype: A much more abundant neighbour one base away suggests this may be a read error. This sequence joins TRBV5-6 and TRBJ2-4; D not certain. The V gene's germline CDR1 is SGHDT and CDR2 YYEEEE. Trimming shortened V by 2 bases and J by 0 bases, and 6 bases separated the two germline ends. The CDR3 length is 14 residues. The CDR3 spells CASSFRLAKNIQYF. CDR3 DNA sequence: TGTGCCAGCAGCTTTAGACTAGCCAAAAACATTCAGTACTTC.

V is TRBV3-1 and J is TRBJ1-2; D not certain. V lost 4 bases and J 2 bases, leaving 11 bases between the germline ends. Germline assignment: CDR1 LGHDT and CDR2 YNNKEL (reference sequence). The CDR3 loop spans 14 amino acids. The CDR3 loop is CASSRGGQNYGYTF. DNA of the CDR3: TGTGCCAGCAGCCGGGGTGGGCAGAACTATGGCTACACCTTC.

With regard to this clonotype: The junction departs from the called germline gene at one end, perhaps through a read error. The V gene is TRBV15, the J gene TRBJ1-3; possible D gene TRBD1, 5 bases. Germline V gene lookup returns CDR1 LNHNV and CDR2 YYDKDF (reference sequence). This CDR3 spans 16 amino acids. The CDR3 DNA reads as TGTGCCGCCAGCAGAGATTGGGGGGTCTCTGGAAACACCATATATTTT. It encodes CAASRDWGVSGNTIYF. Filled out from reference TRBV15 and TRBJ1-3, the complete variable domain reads DAMVIQNPRYQVTQFGKPVTLSCSQTLNHNVMYWYQQKSSQAPKLLFHYYDKDFNNEADTPDNFQSRRPNTSFCFLDIRSPGLGDTAMYLCAASRDWGVSGNTIYFGEGSWLTVV.

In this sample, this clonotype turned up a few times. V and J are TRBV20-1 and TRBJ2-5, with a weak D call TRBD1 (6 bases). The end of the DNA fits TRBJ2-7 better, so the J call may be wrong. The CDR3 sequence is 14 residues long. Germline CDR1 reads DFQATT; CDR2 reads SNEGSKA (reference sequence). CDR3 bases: TGCAGTGCTGCAGGGGCGGAATCGGTATACGAGCAGTACTTC. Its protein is CSAAGAESVYEQYF.

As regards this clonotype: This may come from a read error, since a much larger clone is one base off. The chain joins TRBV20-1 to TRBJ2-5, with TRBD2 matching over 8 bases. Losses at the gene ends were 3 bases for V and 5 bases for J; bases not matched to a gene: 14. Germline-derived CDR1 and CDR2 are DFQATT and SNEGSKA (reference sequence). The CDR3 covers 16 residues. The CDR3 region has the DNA TGCAGTGCTAGGGCCCCAGCCGGGGGGGCCCGGGAGACCCAGTACTTC. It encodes CSARAPAGGARETQYF.

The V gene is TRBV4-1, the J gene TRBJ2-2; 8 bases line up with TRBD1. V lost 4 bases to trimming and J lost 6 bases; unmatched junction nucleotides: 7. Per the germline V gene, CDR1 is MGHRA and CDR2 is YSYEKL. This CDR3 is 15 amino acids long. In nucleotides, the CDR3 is TGCGCCAGCAGCCCTTGGACAGGGCGGGCCGGGGAGCTGTTTTTT. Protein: CASSPWTGRAGELFF.

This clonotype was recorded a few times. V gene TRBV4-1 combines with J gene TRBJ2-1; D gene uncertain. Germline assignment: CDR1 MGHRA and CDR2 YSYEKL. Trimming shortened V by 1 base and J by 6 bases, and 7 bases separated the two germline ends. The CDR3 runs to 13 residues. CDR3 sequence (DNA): TGCGCCAGCAGCCAAGTTTATGGCAATGAGCAGTTCTTC. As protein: CASSQVYGNEQFF.

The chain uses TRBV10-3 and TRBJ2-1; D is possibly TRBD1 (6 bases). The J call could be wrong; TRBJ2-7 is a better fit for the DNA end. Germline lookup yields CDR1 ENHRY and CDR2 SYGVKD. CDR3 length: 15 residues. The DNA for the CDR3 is TGTGCCATCAGTGAGGAGGCAGGGGTCTACAATGAGCAGTACTTC. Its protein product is CAISEEAGVYNEQYF.

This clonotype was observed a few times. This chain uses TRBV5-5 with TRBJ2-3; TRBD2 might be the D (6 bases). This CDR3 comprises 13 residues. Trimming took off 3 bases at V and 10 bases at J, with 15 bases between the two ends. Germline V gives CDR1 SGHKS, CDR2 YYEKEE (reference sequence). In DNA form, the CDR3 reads TGTGCCAGCAGCTCGCGGGACCCGGTGGCGCAGTATTTT. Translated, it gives CASSSRDPVAQYF.

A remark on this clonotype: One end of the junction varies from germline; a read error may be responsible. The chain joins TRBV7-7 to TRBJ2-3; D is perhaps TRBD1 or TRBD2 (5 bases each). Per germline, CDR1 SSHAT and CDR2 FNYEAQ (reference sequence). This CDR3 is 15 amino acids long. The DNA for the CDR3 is TGTGCTAGCAGCAGTGGGACGGATCGCACAGATACGCAGTATTTT. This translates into CASSSGTDRTDTQYF.

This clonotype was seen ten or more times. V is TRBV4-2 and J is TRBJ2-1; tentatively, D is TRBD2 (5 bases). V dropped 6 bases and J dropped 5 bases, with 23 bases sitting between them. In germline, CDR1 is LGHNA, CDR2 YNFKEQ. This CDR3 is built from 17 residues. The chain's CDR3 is CASSPRYLTAAHNEQFF. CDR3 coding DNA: TGTGCCAGCAGTCCACGCTATCTAACAGCGGCCCACAATGAGCAGTTCTTC.

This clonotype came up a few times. CDR3: CASSSPGRNNEQFF. The CDR3 bases are TGTGCCAGCAGCTCCCCGGGGCGTAACAATGAGCAGTTCTTC. This chain connects TRBV27 to TRBJ2-1; D could derive from TRBD1 or TRBD2 (5 bases each). The CDR3 consists of 14 residues. Deletions cut 6 bases from V and 5 bases from J, with 14 bases between. Germline V CDR1 and CDR2: MNHEY, SMNVEV (reference sequence).

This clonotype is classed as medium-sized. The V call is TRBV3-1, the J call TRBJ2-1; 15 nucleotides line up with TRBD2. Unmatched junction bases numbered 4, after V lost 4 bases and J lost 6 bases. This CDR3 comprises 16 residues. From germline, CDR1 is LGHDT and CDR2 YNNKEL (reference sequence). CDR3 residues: CASSPWTSGGANEQFF. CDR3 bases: TGTGCCAGCAGCCCCTGGACTAGCGGGGGGGCCAATGAGCAGTTCTTC.

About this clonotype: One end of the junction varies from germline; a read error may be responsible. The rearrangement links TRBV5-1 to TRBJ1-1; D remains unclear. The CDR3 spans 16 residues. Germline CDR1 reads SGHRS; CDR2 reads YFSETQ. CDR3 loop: CAGSPPGVIGNTEAFF. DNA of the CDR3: TGCGCCGGCAGCCCGCCGGGTGTAATCGGTAACACTGAAGCTTTCTTT.

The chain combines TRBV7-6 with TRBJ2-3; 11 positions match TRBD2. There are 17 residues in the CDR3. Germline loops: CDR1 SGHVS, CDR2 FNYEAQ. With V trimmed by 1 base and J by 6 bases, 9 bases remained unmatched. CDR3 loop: CASSLVPSGGSRDTQYF. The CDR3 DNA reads TGTGCCAGCAGCTTAGTTCCTAGCGGGGGGTCTCGGGATACGCAGTATTTT.

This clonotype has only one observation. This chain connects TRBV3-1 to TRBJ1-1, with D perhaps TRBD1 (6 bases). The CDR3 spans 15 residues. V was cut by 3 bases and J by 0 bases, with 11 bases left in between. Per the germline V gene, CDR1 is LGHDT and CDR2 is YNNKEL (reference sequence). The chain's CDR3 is CASSHRTALNTEAFF. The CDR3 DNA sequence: TGTGCCAGCAGCCATCGGACAGCACTGAACACTGAAGCTTTCTTT.

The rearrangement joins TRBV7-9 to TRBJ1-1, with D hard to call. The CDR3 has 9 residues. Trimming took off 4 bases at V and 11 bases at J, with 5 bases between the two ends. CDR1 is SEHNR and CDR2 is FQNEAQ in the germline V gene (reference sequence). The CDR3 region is CASSSGAFF. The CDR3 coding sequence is TGTGCCAGCAGCTCCGGGGCTTTCTTT.

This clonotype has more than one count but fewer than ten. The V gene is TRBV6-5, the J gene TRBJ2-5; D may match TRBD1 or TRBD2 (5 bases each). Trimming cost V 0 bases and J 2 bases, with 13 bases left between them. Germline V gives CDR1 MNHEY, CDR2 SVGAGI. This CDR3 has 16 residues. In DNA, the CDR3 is TGTGCCAGCAGTTACTCTCTGGGACCGTATCAAGAGACCCAGTACTTC. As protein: CASSYSLGPYQETQYF.